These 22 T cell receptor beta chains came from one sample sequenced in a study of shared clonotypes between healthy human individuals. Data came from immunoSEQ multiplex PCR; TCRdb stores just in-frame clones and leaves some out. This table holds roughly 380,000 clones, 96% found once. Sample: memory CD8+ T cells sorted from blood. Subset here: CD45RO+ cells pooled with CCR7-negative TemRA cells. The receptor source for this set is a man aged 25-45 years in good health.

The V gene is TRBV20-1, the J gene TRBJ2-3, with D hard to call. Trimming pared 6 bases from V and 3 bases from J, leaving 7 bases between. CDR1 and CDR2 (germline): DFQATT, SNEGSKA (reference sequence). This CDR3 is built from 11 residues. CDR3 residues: CSAPLTDTQYF. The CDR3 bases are TGCAGTGCACCGCTAACAGATACGCAGTATTTT.

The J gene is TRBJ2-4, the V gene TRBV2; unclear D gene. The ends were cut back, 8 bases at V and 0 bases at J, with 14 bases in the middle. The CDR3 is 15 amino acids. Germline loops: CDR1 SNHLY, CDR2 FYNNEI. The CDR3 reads CASSQESIAKNIQYF. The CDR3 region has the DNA TGTGCCAGCTCCCAGGAGTCGATAGCCAAAAACATTCAGTACTTC.

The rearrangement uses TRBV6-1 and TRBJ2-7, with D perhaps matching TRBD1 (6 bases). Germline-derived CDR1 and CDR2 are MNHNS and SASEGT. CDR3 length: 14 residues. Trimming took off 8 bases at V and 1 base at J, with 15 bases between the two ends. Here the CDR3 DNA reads TGTGCCAGCCAAGTGGGGGCTACGTCCTACGAGCAGTACTTC. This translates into CASQVGATSYEQYF.

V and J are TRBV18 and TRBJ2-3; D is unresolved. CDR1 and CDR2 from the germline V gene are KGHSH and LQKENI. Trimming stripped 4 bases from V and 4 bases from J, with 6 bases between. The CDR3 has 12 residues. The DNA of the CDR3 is TGTGCCAGCTCACTACTTGCAGATACGCAGTATTTT. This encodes CASSLLADTQYF.

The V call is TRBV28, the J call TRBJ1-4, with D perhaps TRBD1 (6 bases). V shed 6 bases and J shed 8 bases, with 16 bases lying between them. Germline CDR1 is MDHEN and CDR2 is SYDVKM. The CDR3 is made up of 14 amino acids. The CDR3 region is CASSLPRGDEKLFF. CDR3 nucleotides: TGTGCCAGCAGCCTCCCCAGGGGAGACGAAAAACTGTTTTTT.

The CDR3 sequence is CASSWNRDRYNYGYTF. The DNA for the CDR3 is TGTGCCAGTAGTTGGAACCGGGACAGGTATAACTATGGCTACACCTTC. The chain joins TRBV19 to TRBJ1-2; 8 bases agree with TRBD1. With V trimmed by 5 bases and J by 1 base, 9 bases remained unmatched. The germline gives CDR1 LNHDA, CDR2 SQIVND (reference sequence). This CDR3 contains 16 residues.

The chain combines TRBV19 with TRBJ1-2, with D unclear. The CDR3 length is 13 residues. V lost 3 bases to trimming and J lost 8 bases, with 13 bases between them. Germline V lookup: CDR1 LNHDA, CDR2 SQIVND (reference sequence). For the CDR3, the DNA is TGTGCCAGTAGTATCGAACGGGCAAAGGGCTACACCTTC. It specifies CASSIERAKGYTF.

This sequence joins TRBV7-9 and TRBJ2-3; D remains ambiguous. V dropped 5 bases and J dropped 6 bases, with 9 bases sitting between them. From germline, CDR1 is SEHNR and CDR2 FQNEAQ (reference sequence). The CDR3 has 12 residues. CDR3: CASSPDVDTQYF. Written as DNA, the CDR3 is TGTGCCAGCAGCCCGGATGTTGATACGCAGTATTTT.

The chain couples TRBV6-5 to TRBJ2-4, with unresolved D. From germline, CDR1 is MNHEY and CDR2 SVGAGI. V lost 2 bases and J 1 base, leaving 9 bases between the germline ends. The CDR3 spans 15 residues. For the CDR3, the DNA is TGTGCCAGCAGTTACGGGGATCAGGCCAAAAACATTCAGTACTTC. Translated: CASSYGDQAKNIQYF.

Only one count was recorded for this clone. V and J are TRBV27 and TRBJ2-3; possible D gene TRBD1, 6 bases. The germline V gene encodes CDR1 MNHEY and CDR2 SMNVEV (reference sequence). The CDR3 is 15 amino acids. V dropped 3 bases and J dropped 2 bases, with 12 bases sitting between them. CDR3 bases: TGTGCCAGCAGTTTCGGGACAAAGACCACAGATACGCAGTATTTT. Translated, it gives CASSFGTKTTDTQYF.

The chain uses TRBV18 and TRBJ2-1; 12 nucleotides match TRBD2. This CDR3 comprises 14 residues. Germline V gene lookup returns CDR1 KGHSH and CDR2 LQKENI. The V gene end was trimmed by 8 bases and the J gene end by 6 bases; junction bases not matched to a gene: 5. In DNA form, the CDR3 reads TGTGCCAGCCGGACTAGCGGGAAGCGCAATGAGCAGTTCTTC. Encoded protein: CASRTSGKRNEQFF.

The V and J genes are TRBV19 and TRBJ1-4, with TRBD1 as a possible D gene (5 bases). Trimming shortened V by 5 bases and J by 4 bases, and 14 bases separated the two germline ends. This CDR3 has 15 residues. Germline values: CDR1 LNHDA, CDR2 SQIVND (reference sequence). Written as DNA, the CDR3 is TGTGCCAGTAGTGAGCCCGGGGGAGGTAATGAAAAACTGTTTTTT. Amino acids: CASSEPGGGNEKLFF.

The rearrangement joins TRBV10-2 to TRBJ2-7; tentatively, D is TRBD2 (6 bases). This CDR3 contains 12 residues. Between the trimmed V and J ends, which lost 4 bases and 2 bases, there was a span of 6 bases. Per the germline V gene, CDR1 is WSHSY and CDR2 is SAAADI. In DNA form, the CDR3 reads TGCGCCAGCAGTGGACTAGCCTACGAGCAGTACTTC. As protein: CASSGLAYEQYF.

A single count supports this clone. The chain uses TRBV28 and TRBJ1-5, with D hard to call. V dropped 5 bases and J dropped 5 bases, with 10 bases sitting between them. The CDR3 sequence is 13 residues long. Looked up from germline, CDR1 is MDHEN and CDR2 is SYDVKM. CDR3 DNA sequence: TGTGCCAGCAGTCCCGACACGGATCAGCCCCAGCATTTT. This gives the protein CASSPDTDQPQHF.

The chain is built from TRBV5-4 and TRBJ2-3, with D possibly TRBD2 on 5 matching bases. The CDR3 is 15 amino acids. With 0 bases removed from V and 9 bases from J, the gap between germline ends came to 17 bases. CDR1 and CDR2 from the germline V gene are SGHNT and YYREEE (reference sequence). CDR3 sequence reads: CASSLDGLARDTQYF. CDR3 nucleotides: TGTGCCAGCAGCTTGGATGGCCTAGCAAGAGACACGCAGTATTTT.

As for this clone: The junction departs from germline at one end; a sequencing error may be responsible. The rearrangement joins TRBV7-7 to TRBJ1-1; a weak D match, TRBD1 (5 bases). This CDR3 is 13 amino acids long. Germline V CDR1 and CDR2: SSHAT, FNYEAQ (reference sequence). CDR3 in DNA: TGTGCTAGCAGCCCGGGGGAAGGCGCTGAAGCTTTCTTT. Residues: CASSPGEGAEAFF.

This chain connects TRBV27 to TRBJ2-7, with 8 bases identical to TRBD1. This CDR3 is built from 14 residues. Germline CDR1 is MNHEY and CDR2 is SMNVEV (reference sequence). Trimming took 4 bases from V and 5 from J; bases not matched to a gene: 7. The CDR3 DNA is TGTGCCAGCAGTTCCTGGACAGGGCAAAACGAGCAGTACTTC. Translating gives CASSSWTGQNEQYF.

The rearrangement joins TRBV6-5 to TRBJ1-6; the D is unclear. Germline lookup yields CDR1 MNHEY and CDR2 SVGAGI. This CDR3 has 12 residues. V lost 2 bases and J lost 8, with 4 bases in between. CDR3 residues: CASSYGDSPLHF. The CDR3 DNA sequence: TGTGCCAGCAGTTACGGGGATTCACCCCTCCACTTT.

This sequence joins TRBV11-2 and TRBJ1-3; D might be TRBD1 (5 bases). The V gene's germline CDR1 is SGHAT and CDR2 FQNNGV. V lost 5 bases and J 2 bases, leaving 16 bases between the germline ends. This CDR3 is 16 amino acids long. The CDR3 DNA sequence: TGTGCCAGCAGCGCCGAAAGGGACTTGCCTGGAAACACCATATATTTT. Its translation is CASSAERDLPGNTIYF.

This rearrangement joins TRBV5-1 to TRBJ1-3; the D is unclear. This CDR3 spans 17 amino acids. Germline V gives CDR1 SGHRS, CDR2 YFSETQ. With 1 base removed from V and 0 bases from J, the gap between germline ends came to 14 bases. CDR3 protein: CASSLFVGPYSGNTIYF. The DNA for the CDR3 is TGCGCCAGCAGCTTGTTTGTAGGGCCCTACTCTGGAAACACCATATATTTT. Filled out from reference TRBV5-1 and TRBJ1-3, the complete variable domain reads KAGVTQTPRYLIKTRGQQVTLSCSPISGHRSVSWYQQTPGQGLQFLFEYFSETQRNKGNFPGRFSGRQFSNSRSEMNVSTLELGDSALYLCASSLFVGPYSGNTIYFGEGSWLTVV.

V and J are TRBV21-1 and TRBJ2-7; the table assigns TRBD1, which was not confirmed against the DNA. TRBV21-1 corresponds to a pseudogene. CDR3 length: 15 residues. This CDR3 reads CASSKGGQPRREQYF. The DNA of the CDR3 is TGTGCCAGCAGCAAAGGGGGACAGCCACGAAGGGAGCAGTACTTC.

CDR3 DNA: TGTGCCAGCAGCATGACTGGAACCAGGGGTACGCAGTATTTT. Translating it yields CASSMTGTRGTQYF. The V call is TRBV5-8, the J call TRBJ2-3; possible D gene TRBD1, 6 bases. CDR1 and CDR2 (germline): SGHTS, YDEGEE. The CDR3 runs to 14 residues. Deletions cut 4 bases from V and 8 bases from J, with 17 bases between.